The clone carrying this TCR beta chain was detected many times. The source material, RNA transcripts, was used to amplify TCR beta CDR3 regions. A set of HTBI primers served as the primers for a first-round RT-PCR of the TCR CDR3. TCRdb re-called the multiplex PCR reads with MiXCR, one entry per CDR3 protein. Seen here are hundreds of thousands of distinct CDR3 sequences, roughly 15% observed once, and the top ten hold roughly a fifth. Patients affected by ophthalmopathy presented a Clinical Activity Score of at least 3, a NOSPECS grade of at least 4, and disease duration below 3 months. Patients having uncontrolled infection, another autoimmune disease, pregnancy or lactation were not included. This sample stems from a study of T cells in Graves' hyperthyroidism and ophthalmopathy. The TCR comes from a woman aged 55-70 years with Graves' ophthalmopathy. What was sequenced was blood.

CDR3 protein: CASRRDSQETQYF. In DNA form, the CDR3 reads TGTGCCAGCAGGCGGGACAGCCAAGAGACCCAGTACTTC. The rearrangement uses TRBV2 and TRBJ2-5, with D possibly being TRBD1 (7 bases). CDR1 is SNHLY and CDR2 is FYNNEI in the germline V gene. The CDR3 is 13 amino acids. V gave up 6 bases and J gave up 1 base, with 9 bases separating them. Using reference TRBV2 and TRBJ2-5 for the parts outside the CDR3, the full variable domain is EPEVTQTPSHQVTQMGQEVILRCVPISNHLYFYWYRQILGQKVEFLVSFYNNEISEKSEIFDDQFSVERPDGSNFTLKIRSTKLEDSAMYFCASRRDSQETQYFGPGTRLLVL.